This T cell receptor beta chain was recorded in a study of Graves' ophthalmopathy and Graves' hyperthyroidism. The authors amplified TCR beta CDR3 regions, and they did so from RNA transcripts for repertoire sequencing. The workflow started with a first-round RT-PCR run with HTBI primers and then moved on to a second-round multiplex PCR. TCRdb reprocessed the multiplex PCR reads via MiXCR and lists one record per CDR3 protein. In the table there are 200,000 to 250,000 distinct CDR3 sequences, 20% to 25% of which are singletons. Ophthalmopathy was moderately-to-severely active, CAS at least 3, NOSPECS at least 4, lasting under 3 months. Thyroid ultrasound, orbital computed tomography, TRAb, serum thyroxine and clinical symptoms formed the basis of diagnosis. An approximately 10 ml volume of fresh peripheral blood provided the PBMCs. At least ten counts were recorded for this clonotype. What it recognizes is unknown.

Study-wide findings and caveats: Among thyroid clonotypes expanded above 0.001 frequency, most also appeared in blood.

V shed 4 bases and J shed 8 bases, with 12 bases lying between them. The CDR3 has 12 residues. Germline CDR1 and CDR2: SEHNR and FQNEAQ (reference sequence). Input material: peripheral blood. The origin of this receptor is a woman in her 50s with Graves' ophthalmopathy. The gene calls are TRBV7-9 and TRBJ2-7; D possibly corresponds to TRBD2 (6 bases). The CDR3 sequence is CASSSNAGQQYF. In nucleotides, the CDR3 is TGTGCCAGCAGCTCCAACGCGGGGCAGCAGTACTTC.